Below, 30 T cell receptor beta chains from the same sample are listed, as sequenced in a study of CD8 T cells in ankylosing spondylitis (dated by TCRdb to 2016 to 2017). The library relied on 5' RACE. The sequencer listed for this sample is Illumina HiSeq 2500. TCRdb took the public reads, trimmed them with fastp at Q25, ran MiXCR for clone calling and kept in-frame beta chains. Every entry covers one CDR3 protein and lists the most common genes and DNA from its rows. In this sample the table shows fewer than 200,000 distinct CDR3 sequences, 18% of which occur a single time. The ten largest clones take up around 4.5% of the sample. Input material: blood, either unsorted or a sorted T cell fraction (not recorded which). The receptor set was obtained from a male donor aged 10-30 years with ankylosing spondylitis or in good health (not recorded which). Donor details come from another sample of the same person, matched by shared clones.

The rearrangement uses TRBV7-2 and TRBJ2-7; possible D gene TRBD2, 6 bases. The CDR3 has 16 residues. Germline V gene lookup returns CDR1 SGHTA and CDR2 FQGNSA. With 0 bases removed from V and 2 bases from J, the gap between germline ends came to 14 bases. The CDR3 here is CASSLAMSGPAYEQYF. For the CDR3, the DNA is TGTGCCAGCAGCTTAGCCATGAGCGGGCCAGCCTACGAGCAGTACTTC.

In this sample, this clonotype turned up once. The chain combines TRBV4-3 with TRBJ2-3; unclear D gene. The V and J ends lost 8 bases and 4 bases respectively, with 16 bases between them. The CDR3 is made up of 14 amino acids. Germline V gene data show CDR1 as LGHNA and CDR2 as YSLEER. CDR3 region: CASRSNGYPDTQYF. CDR3 nucleotides: TGCGCCAGCCGGTCCAACGGGTACCCAGATACGCAGTATTTT.

This clonotype was seen many times. V usage is TRBV12-3 or TRBV12-4 and J usage is TRBJ2-2; D tentatively reads TRBD1 or TRBD2 (5 bases each). The V and J ends lost 3 bases and 7 bases respectively, with 9 bases between them. This CDR3 comprises 13 residues. CDR3 coding DNA: TGTGCCAGCAGTTTGGGGGAGAGCGGGGAGCTGTTTTTT. This sequence encodes CASSLGESGELFF.

There are a few counts of this clonotype. V and J are TRBV5-1 and TRBJ2-7; a possible D gene is TRBD2 (5 bases). Germline V gene lookup returns CDR1 SGHRS and CDR2 YFSETQ. This CDR3 region has 12 residues. Trimming cost V 4 bases and J 4 bases, with 9 bases left between them. This chain's CDR3 is CASSHPGYEQYF. CDR3 DNA: TGCGCCAGCAGCCACCCGGGGTACGAGCAGTACTTC.

The sample holds many counts of this clonotype. The rearrangement joins TRBV20-1 to TRBJ2-2; D not certain. This CDR3 is 12 amino acids long. Trimming removed 4 bases from V and 5 bases from J, with 8 bases in between. Per the germline V gene, CDR1 is DFQATT and CDR2 is SNEGSKA (reference sequence). The CDR3 DNA reads TGCAGTGCTATCGACCATACCGGGGAGCTGTTTTTT. It translates to CSAIDHTGELFF.

At least ten counts were recorded for this clonotype. The chain joins TRBV27 to TRBJ2-7; 7 bases map to TRBD1. The CDR3 length is 16 residues. V lost 7 bases and J lost 3; bases outside the gene matches: 15. Per the germline V gene, CDR1 is MNHEY and CDR2 is SMNVEV (reference sequence). CDR3 DNA sequence: TGTGCCAGCACCCCAAGGCCCCTCGACAGGGTCTACGAGCAGTACTTC. Translation gives CASTPRPLDRVYEQYF.

The chain links TRBV7-6 to TRBJ2-5; D remains ambiguous. The V end was cut by 2 bases, the J end by 5 bases, with 6 bases between. CDR3 size: 12 residues. Germline V lookup: CDR1 SGHVS, CDR2 FNYEAQ. CDR3 bases: TGTGCCAGCAGCTTATTCTCTGAGACCCAGTACTTC. This codes for CASSLFSETQYF. The full variable domain, with the rest looked up from reference TRBV7-6 and TRBJ2-5, is GAGVSQSPRYKVTKRGQDVALRCDPISGHVSLYWYRQALGQGPEFLTYFNYEAQQDKSGLPNDRFSAERPEGSISTLTIQRTEQRDSAMYRCASSLFSETQYFGPGTRLLVL.

The chain joins TRBV12-3 or TRBV12-4 to TRBJ1-3; the D gene is possibly TRBD1 (5 bases). V dropped 3 bases and J dropped 0 bases, with 9 bases sitting between them. This CDR3 is 15 amino acids long. The CDR3 DNA reads as TGTGCCAGCAGTTTCGCGGGGACCTCTGGAAACACCATATATTTT. Translation: CASSFAGTSGNTIYF.

The V call is TRBV11-2, the J call TRBJ2-1; 13 nucleotides line up with TRBD2. The CDR3 totals 14 residues. Trimming cost V 9 bases and J 7 bases; bases outside gene matches: 6. Looked up from germline, CDR1 is SGHAT and CDR2 is FQNNGV. CDR3: CASPGTSGKNEQFF. The DNA for the CDR3 is TGTGCCAGTCCCGGGACTAGCGGGAAAAATGAGCAGTTCTTC.

This sequence joins TRBV6-5 and TRBJ2-1; D might be TRBD2 (6 bases). The CDR3 contains 17 residues. Germline values: CDR1 MNHEY, CDR2 SVGAGI. V was cut by 2 bases and J by 3 bases, with 17 bases left in between. Here the CDR3 reads CASSYVKALANYNEQFF. In DNA form, the CDR3 reads TGTGCCAGCAGTTACGTGAAGGCACTAGCAAACTACAATGAGCAGTTCTTC.

The CDR3 here is CASSLDPRANQPQHF. The CDR3 DNA reads TGTGCCAGCAGTTTAGACCCCAGGGCCAATCAGCCCCAGCATTTT. The V gene is TRBV12-3 or TRBV12-4, the J gene TRBJ1-5; maybe TRBD1 (5 bases). Deletions cut 1 base from V and 3 bases from J, with 10 bases between. The CDR3 is 15 residues long.

This clonotype occurred many times. This chain joins TRBV12-3 or TRBV12-4 and TRBJ2-1; 9 nucleotides align to TRBD1. V lost 6 bases and J lost 7; bases outside the gene matches: 4. The CDR3 runs 13 residues. The CDR3: CASRDRGANEQFF. The CDR3 DNA reads TGTGCCAGCAGAGACAGGGGGGCGAATGAGCAGTTCTTC.

This clonotype was seen many times. The rearrangement joins TRBV6-6 to TRBJ1-1; 7 bases are shared with TRBD1. Germline-derived CDR1 and CDR2 are MNHNY and SVGAGI (reference sequence). The CDR3 spans 13 residues. The V segment lost 6 bases and the J segment 11 bases; nucleotides outside the gene matches: 12. The CDR3 reads CASSQGGADAAFF. For the CDR3, the DNA is TGTGCCAGCAGCCAAGGGGGCGCGGATGCCGCTTTCTTT.

The chain carries TRBV7-6 and TRBJ2-1; TRBD2 might be the D (5 bases). Germline loops: CDR1 SGHVS, CDR2 FNYEAQ. The V end was cut by 2 bases, the J end by 0 bases, with 14 bases between. This CDR3 comprises 17 residues. Here the CDR3 reads CASSLKAATSSYNEQFF. The CDR3 region has the DNA TGTGCCAGCAGCTTAAAAGCGGCCACATCCTCCTACAATGAGCAGTTCTTC.

In its sample, this clonotype was seen many times. The genes are TRBV19 and TRBJ1-1; D possibly corresponds to TRBD1 (5 bases). Trimming shortened V by 6 bases and J by 1 base, and 18 bases separated the two germline ends. The CDR3 is 16 amino acids. Germline V gene lookup returns CDR1 LNHDA and CDR2 SQIVND (reference sequence). CDR3 amino acids: CASSHQGGERNTEAFF. The CDR3 DNA follows: TGTGCCAGTAGCCACCAGGGAGGGGAGAGGAACACTGAAGCTTTCTTT.

V usage is TRBV30 and J usage is TRBJ1-1; a weak D match, TRBD1 (5 bases). The CDR3 extends over 13 amino acids. V lost 2 bases and J lost 1, with 8 bases in between. Germline V gives CDR1 GTSNPN, CDR2 SVGIG (reference sequence). The CDR3 coding sequence is TGTGCCTGGAGTTGGGGGGAGAACACTGAAGCTTTCTTT. Translated: CAWSWGENTEAFF.

This clonotype occurred many times. The rearrangement joins TRBV7-6 to TRBJ2-1; D is uncertain. CDR3 size: 15 residues. The V end lost 1 base, the J end lost 2 bases, and 9 bases lay between the germline ends. Germline assignment: CDR1 SGHVS and CDR2 FNYEAQ. CDR3 protein: CASSLEISPYNEQFF. CDR3 in DNA: TGTGCCAGCAGCTTAGAGATTAGCCCCTACAATGAGCAGTTCTTC. The full variable domain, in which reference TRBV7-6 and TRBJ2-1 provide the parts outside the CDR3, is GAGVSQSPRYKVTKRGQDVALRCDPISGHVSLYWYRQALGQGPEFLTYFNYEAQQDKSGLPNDRFSAERPEGSISTLTIQRTEQRDSAMYRCASSLEISPYNEQFFGPGTRLTVL.

The table lists this clonotype with a count of one. This chain joins TRBV27 and TRBJ2-7; D might be TRBD2 (5 bases). Trimming took 5 bases from V and 3 from J, leaving 11 bases between them. This CDR3 spans 13 amino acids. Germline V gives CDR1 MNHEY, CDR2 SMNVEV (reference sequence). The CDR3 sequence: CASSPSEGYEQYF. As DNA, the CDR3 is TGTGCCAGCAGTCCCAGCGAGGGCTACGAGCAGTACTTC.

The chain carries TRBV29-1 and TRBJ2-3; D is ambiguous. From germline, CDR1 is SQVTM and CDR2 ANQGSEA. The CDR3 runs to 12 residues. Trimming took 8 bases from V and 4 from J, leaving 13 bases between them. The CDR3 DNA sequence: TGCAGCCCGAATGTACAGTCAGATACGCAGTATTTT. Encoded protein: CSPNVQSDTQYF.

This clonotype was counted ten times or more. The CDR3 nucleotides read TGTGCCAGCAGCGGAGGAACCGGGACTAGAACCGAGACCCAGTACTTC. Its protein is CASSGGTGTRTETQYF. V usage is TRBV5-4 and J usage is TRBJ2-5; 8 bases line up with TRBD2. J lost 5 bases, V lost 4 bases, and 13 bases had no gene match. The germline gives CDR1 SGHNT, CDR2 YYREEE (reference sequence). There are 16 residues in the CDR3.

V and J are TRBV30 and TRBJ2-7; 7 bases match TRBD1. V trimming: 7 bases; J trimming: 2 bases; junction bases outside the gene matches: 11. Germline assignment: CDR1 GTSNPN and CDR2 SVGIG (reference sequence). CDR3 size: 14 residues. DNA of the CDR3: TGTGCCTTGGAGGTTGGACAGGCTCCCTACGAGCAGTACTTC. Amino acid sequence: CALEVGQAPYEQYF.

This clonotype was found once. The V gene is TRBV7-6, the J gene TRBJ1-2; D may be TRBD1 (6 bases). CDR1 is SGHVS, CDR2 FNYEAQ, per germline. This CDR3 spans 15 amino acids. V was shortened by 1 base and J by 0 bases, with 9 bases between the two germline ends. This CDR3 is CASSLGTDTNYGYTF. The CDR3 DNA is TGTGCCAGCAGCTTAGGGACAGACACTAACTATGGCTACACCTTC.

This clonotype has at least ten counts. This chain joins TRBV20-1 and TRBJ2-7, with D tentatively TRBD1 (5 bases). The V end was cut by 2 bases, the J end by 2 bases, with 25 bases between. The CDR3 loop spans 18 amino acids. CDR1 is DFQATT, CDR2 SNEGSKA, per germline (reference sequence). This CDR3 is CSARYSGVTGIKAYEQYF. CDR3 nucleotide sequence: TGCAGTGCTAGATACTCTGGGGTAACAGGCATAAAGGCCTACGAGCAGTACTTC.

This clonotype occurred many times. The chain employs TRBV5-1 and TRBJ2-1, with 14 bases aligning to TRBD2. Germline assignment: CDR1 SGHRS and CDR2 YFSETQ. V lost 4 bases to trimming and J lost 7 bases; unmatched junction nucleotides: 4. This CDR3 contains 15 residues. CDR3 region: CASSRLAGGPNEQFF. In DNA form, the CDR3 reads TGCGCCAGCAGCCGACTAGCGGGAGGGCCAAATGAGCAGTTCTTC.

At least ten counts were recorded for this clonotype. The CDR3 nucleotides are TGCGCCAGCAGCGTCCGGGACACCCAAGAGACCCAGTACTTC. It specifies CASSVRDTQETQYF. V gene TRBV5-1 combines with J gene TRBJ2-5; perhaps TRBD1 as D (6 bases). There are 14 residues in the CDR3. The germline CDR1 and CDR2 sequences are SGHRS and YFSETQ. Trimming removed 4 bases at V and 1 base at J, with 11 bases between. Full variable domain (missing parts from reference TRBV5-1 and TRBJ2-5): KAGVTQTPRYLIKTRGQQVTLSCSPISGHRSVSWYQQTPGQGLQFLFEYFSETQRNKGNFPGRFSGRQFSNSRSEMNVSTLELGDSALYLCASSVRDTQETQYFGPGTRLLVL.

This clonotype was recorded at least ten times. This chain connects TRBV27 to TRBJ2-1; a weak D match, TRBD1 (6 bases). V dropped 5 bases and J dropped 7 bases, with 9 bases sitting between them. Per the germline V gene, CDR1 is MNHEY and CDR2 is SMNVEV (reference sequence). The CDR3 is made up of 12 amino acids. CDR3 sequence reads: CASSNTGNEQFF. CDR3 in DNA: TGTGCCAGCAGTAACACAGGGAATGAGCAGTTCTTC.

Many counts were recorded for this clonotype. The rearrangement joins TRBV11-3 to TRBJ2-2, with TRBD2 matching 14 bases. Germline assignment: CDR1 SGHNT and CDR2 YENEEA. The CDR3 runs to 17 residues. The V gene end was trimmed by 5 bases and the J gene end by 2 bases; junction bases not matched to a gene: 4. The DNA of the CDR3 is TGTGCCAGCAGCAAGACTAGCGGGAGGGCCAACACCGGGGAGCTGTTTTTT. It specifies CASSKTSGRANTGELFF. Based on the CDR3 plus reference TRBV11-3 and TRBJ2-2, the full variable domain is EAGVVQSPRYKIIEKKQPVAFWCNPISGHNTLYWYLQNLGQGPELLIRYENEEAVDDSQLPKDRFSAERLKGVDSTLKIQPAELGDSAVYLCASSKTSGRANTGELFFGEGSRLTVL.

In this sample, this clonotype turned up many times. The rearrangement joins TRBV6-5 to TRBJ2-2, with 7 bases matching TRBD1. Looked up from germline, CDR1 is MNHEY and CDR2 is SVGAGI. V trimming: 7 bases; J trimming: 6 bases; junction bases outside the gene matches: 11. CDR3 size: 15 residues. CDR3: CASTLYGRGSGELFF. The CDR3 DNA reads as TGTGCCAGCACCTTATATGGCAGGGGGTCCGGGGAGCTGTTTTTT.

This clonotype occurred many times. The chain links TRBV2 to TRBJ2-2; no clear D. Germline values: CDR1 SNHLY, CDR2 FYNNEI. V was trimmed by 2 bases and J by 4 bases, leaving 2 bases between them. The CDR3 length is 12 residues. The CDR3 here is CASSETTGELFF. As DNA, the CDR3 is TGTGCCAGCAGTGAAACCACCGGGGAGCTGTTTTTT.

This rearrangement joins TRBV21-1 to TRBJ2-1. TRBV21-1 is a pseudogene segment. The CDR3 is 14 residues long. The CDR3 DNA is TGTGCCAGCAGGCTTGGATCCGAGGCAAATGAGCAGTTCTTC. Translating it yields CASRLGSEANEQFF.